These 27 T cell receptor beta chains were sequenced from one sample in a study of regulatory T cells in long-lasting Graves disease. This sample's time point: newly diagnosed GD, antithyroid drugs for less than 3 months. The TCR library was prepared using RNA isolated from PBMCs. Sequencing libraries for TCR beta were prepared with iRepertoire HTBI primers and Arm-PCR of CDR3 regions. TCRdb passed the multiplex PCR reads through MiXCR, listing each CDR3 protein once. Seen here are fewer than 350,000 distinct CDR3 sequences, 15% to 20% observed once, and the top ten hold about 40%. The input for sequencing was peripheral blood mononuclear cells (PBMCs), taken at new diagnosis, from a patient treated with antithyroid drugs. All receptors derive from a female donor with Graves disease.

This clonotype appeared once. This likely came from a read error, as a far larger clone is one base away. The CDR3 region has the DNA TGTGCCAGCAGCAAAGGGACTAGCGGAGTACTACCCACAGGTACGCAGTATTTT. Amino acids: CASSKGTSGVLPTGTQYF. This chain connects TRBV7-2 to TRBJ2-3; 11 bases align to TRBD2. This CDR3 comprises 18 residues. Germline CDR1 SGHTA, CDR2 FQGNSA. The full variable domain, with the rest looked up from reference TRBV7-2 and TRBJ2-3, is GAGVSQSPSNKVTEKGKDVELRCDPISGHTALYWYRQSLGQGLEFLIYFQGNSAPDKSGLPSDRFSAERTGGSVSTLTIQRTQQEDSAVYLCASSKGTSGVLPTGTQYFGPGTRLTVL.

About this clonotype: No conserved phenylalanine or tryptophan is present at the end of the CDR3, so a read error is the likely explanation. The chain employs TRBV6-1 and TRBJ1-1; no definite D call. Germline values: CDR1 MNHNS, CDR2 SASEGT. This CDR3 is 12 amino acids long. Between the trimmed V and J ends, which lost 8 bases and 5 bases, there was a span of 12 bases. The CDR3 here is CASEGGRTEAFS. The CDR3 coding sequence is TGTGCCAGCGAGGGCGGGAGGACTGAAGCTTTCTCT.

This clonotype came up many times. V is TRBV27 and J is TRBJ2-3; D is unclear. Germline CDR1 MNHEY, CDR2 SMNVEV (reference sequence). The CDR3 extends over 14 amino acids. V shed 3 bases and J shed 0 bases, with 7 bases lying between them. The CDR3 sequence is CASSLRKSTDTQYF. CDR3 in DNA: TGTGCCAGCAGTTTGCGGAAAAGCACAGATACGCAGTATTTT.

This clonotype was found many times. The chain uses TRBV6-5 and TRBJ2-1; tentatively, D is TRBD1 (5 bases). The CDR3 consists of 16 residues. Trimming removed 2 bases at V and 0 bases at J, with 11 bases between. The germline gives CDR1 MNHEY, CDR2 SVGAGI. CDR3 nucleotide sequence: TGTGCCAGCAGTTACGCCGGACACAACTCCTACAATGAGCAGTTCTTC. It encodes CASSYAGHNSYNEQFF.

The chain joins TRBV30 to TRBJ2-7; 8 bases map to TRBD2. The trim removed 2 bases at V and 3 bases at J, leaving 9 bases unmatched. The CDR3 length is 15 residues. Germline lookup yields CDR1 GTSNPN and CDR2 SVGIG (reference sequence). DNA of the CDR3: TGTGCCTGGAGTCTGACTGAGAGCGGGAGCTACGAGCAGTACTTC. Its protein is CAWSLTESGSYEQYF.

Details on this clonotype: It is likely a read error: a sequence one base away is far more abundant. The rearrangement joins TRBV12-3 or TRBV12-4 to TRBJ2-7; 13 bases are shared with TRBD2. V dropped 5 bases and J dropped 3; count of bases not matched to a gene: 13. The CDR3 is made up of 18 amino acids. The DNA for the CDR3 is TGTGCCAGCAGTACCTTGGGACTCGGGACTAGCGGGGACTACGAGCAGTACTTC. As protein: CASSTLGLGTSGDYEQYF.

In this sample, this clonotype turned up many times. The CDR3 sequence is CASSVDNEQFF. CDR3 sequence (DNA): TGTGCCAGCAGTGTCGACAATGAGCAGTTCTTC. The chain uses TRBV2 and TRBJ2-1; no clear D. CDR3 size: 11 residues. V dropped 4 bases and J dropped 5 bases, with 3 bases sitting between them. Germline CDR1 SNHLY, CDR2 FYNNEI.

The sample holds many counts of this clonotype. This chain uses TRBV6-1 with TRBJ1-2; 9 bases match TRBD1. The V and J ends lost 6 bases and 2 bases, in that order; junction bases with no gene match: 7. From germline, CDR1 is MNHNS and CDR2 SASEGT. CDR3 length: 15 amino acids. The CDR3: CASRPTGGVNYGYTF. The CDR3 DNA is TGTGCCAGCAGGCCCACAGGGGGCGTAAACTATGGCTACACCTTC.

This clonotype has a handful of counts. V is TRBV7-9 and J is TRBJ1-4, with TRBD1 matching over 10 bases. Germline V gene sequence: CDR1 SEHNR, CDR2 FQNEAQ (reference sequence). Trimming at V came to 4 bases and at J to 2 bases, leaving 7 bases not matched to a gene. The CDR3 contains 17 residues. The CDR3 here is CASSSLGQGGTNEKLFF. DNA of the CDR3: TGTGCCAGCAGCTCTTTAGGACAGGGGGGTACTAATGAAAAACTGTTTTTT.

This clonotype has just a few counts. The V and J genes are TRBV7-9 and TRBJ2-7, with 11 bases aligning to TRBD2. With V trimmed by 6 bases and J by 5 bases, 12 bases remained unmatched. The length of the CDR3 is 16 residues. CDR1 and CDR2 (germline): SEHNR, FQNEAQ (reference sequence). CDR3 sequence: CASRPLLAGVRDEQYF. For the CDR3, the DNA is TGTGCCAGCAGACCCCTACTAGCGGGGGTCCGGGACGAGCAGTACTTC.

This clonotype appeared many times. A junction boundary mismatches the germline segment, possibly from a read error. The V gene is TRBV6-1, the J gene TRBJ2-1; D might be TRBD2 (5 bases). The germline CDR1 and CDR2 sequences are MNHNS and SASEGT. CDR3 length: 15 residues. The CDR3 DNA sequence: TGTGCCAACAGTGTGGAGGTTGGTTCCTACAATGAGCAGTTCTTC. This sequence encodes CANSVEVGSYNEQFF.

This clonotype was detected many times. The chain carries TRBV18 and TRBJ2-5; 13 nucleotides align to TRBD2. Germline V CDR1 and CDR2: KGHSH, LQKENI. This CDR3 has 16 amino acids. Unmatched junction bases numbered 4, after V lost 2 bases and J lost 4 bases. The CDR3 spells CASSPSGLAGRETQYF. CDR3 bases: TGTGCCAGCTCACCATCGGGACTAGCGGGGAGAGAGACCCAGTACTTC. Using reference TRBV18 and TRBJ2-5 for the parts outside the CDR3, the full variable domain is NAGVMQNPRHLVRRRGQEARLRCSPMKGHSHVYWYRQLPEEGLKFMVYLQKENIIDESGMPKERFSAEFPKEGPSILRIQQVVRGDSAAYFCASSPSGLAGRETQYFGPGTRLLVL.

A few counts support this clonotype. This chain links TRBV6-2 or TRBV6-3 with TRBJ1-5; D is ambiguous. The germline CDR1 and CDR2 sequences are MNHEY and SVGEGT. With 2 bases removed from V and 3 bases from J, the gap between germline ends came to 14 bases. CDR3 size: 16 residues. As DNA, the CDR3 is TGTGCCAGCAGTTACCGGGCACCCCGGTACAATCAGCCCCAGCATTTT. Its protein is CASSYRAPRYNQPQHF.

This chain connects TRBV6-1 to TRBJ1-5, with a possible D match to TRBD1 (5 bases). Trimming removed 6 bases at V and 5 bases at J, with 20 bases between. CDR1 and CDR2 from the germline V gene are MNHNS and SASEGT. This CDR3 contains 16 residues. CDR3 in amino acids: CASSHGEPAGDQPQHF. CDR3 in DNA: TGTGCCAGCAGCCACGGGGAACCGGCGGGGGATCAGCCCCAGCATTTT.

This clonotype was seen repeatedly, ten times or more. V usage is TRBV7-9 and J usage is TRBJ2-7, with 8 bases aligning to TRBD2. The V and J ends lost 1 base and 9 bases, in that order; junction bases with no gene match: 11. CDR1 and CDR2 from the germline V gene are SEHNR and FQNEAQ (reference sequence). The CDR3 runs to 15 residues. The CDR3 nucleotides read TGTGCCAGCAGCTTAGGGACTAGCAGCGCAGTCGGGCAGTACTTC. Translation: CASSLGTSSAVGQYF. Full variable domain (remainder filled in from reference TRBV7-9 and TRBJ2-7): DTGVSQNPRHKITKRGQNVTFRCDPISEHNRLYWYRQTLGQGPEFLTYFQNEAQLEKSRLLSDRFSAERPKGSFSTLEIQRTEQGDSAMYLCASSLGTSSAVGQYFGPGTRLTVT.

Many counts were recorded for this clonotype. This sequence joins TRBV2 and TRBJ2-1; 12 bases align to TRBD1. After removal of 6 bases from V and 7 bases from J, the junction contained 7 bases not matched to a gene. From germline, CDR1 is SNHLY and CDR2 FYNNEI. CDR3 size: 15 residues. The CDR3 region has the DNA TGTGCCAGCAGGTCCGGGACAGGGGGCTGGAATGAGCAGTTCTTC. Protein product: CASRSGTGGWNEQFF.

This clonotype has ten or more counts. The genes are TRBV28 and TRBJ2-5; 9 positions match TRBD2. J gave up 1 base and V 4 bases, and 16 bases lay outside the gene matches. Germline CDR1 MDHEN, CDR2 SYDVKM. The CDR3 covers 19 residues. The CDR3 is CASSSAPGLAPNLQETQYF. Written as DNA, the CDR3 is TGTGCCAGCAGTTCCGCGCCGGGACTAGCTCCAAACCTCCAAGAGACCCAGTACTTC.

This clonotype was recorded many times. This sequence joins TRBV18 and TRBJ1-1; D is ambiguous. Trimming left V 6 bases short and J 5 bases short, with 10 bases between. Looked up from germline, CDR1 is KGHSH and CDR2 is LQKENI. This CDR3 has 12 residues. Here the CDR3 reads CASSPVGTEAFF. The CDR3 DNA is TGTGCCAGCTCCCCGGTAGGAACTGAAGCTTTCTTT.

This clonotype was detected ten times or more. The chain is built from TRBV2 and TRBJ1-3; D gene unclear. The germline V gene encodes CDR1 SNHLY and CDR2 FYNNEI. The CDR3 is 14 residues long. Deletions cut 1 base from V and 1 base from J, with 5 bases between. For the CDR3, the DNA is TGTGCCAGCAGTGAAGTCGTATCTGGAAACACCATATATTTT. It encodes CASSEVVSGNTIYF.

Only a few counts were recorded for this clonotype. The rearrangement uses TRBV13 and TRBJ2-2, with 8 nucleotides matching TRBD1. Germline CDR1 PRHDT, CDR2 FYEKMQ (reference sequence). Losses at the gene ends were 5 bases for V and 3 bases for J; bases not matched to a gene: 8. CDR3 length: 16 amino acids. In DNA form, the CDR3 reads TGTGCCAGCAGCCATCGACAGGGGCCCTACACCGGGGAGCTGTTTTTT. Amino acid sequence: CASSHRQGPYTGELFF.

This clonotype was observed many times. This rearrangement joins TRBV2 to TRBJ2-5; tentatively, D is TRBD2 (6 bases). The last part of the DNA fits TRBJ2-1 better; the J call may be wrong. CDR1 is SNHLY, CDR2 FYNNEI, per germline. The CDR3 has 12 amino acids. CDR3 region: CASSLTGTYQFF. DNA of the CDR3: TGTGCCAGCAGCTTAACCGGGACTTATCAGTTCTTC.

There are a few counts of this clonotype. The chain is built from TRBV9 and TRBJ1-2, with D hard to call. The CDR3 loop spans 13 amino acids. Germline CDR1 SGDLS, CDR2 YYNGEE. Between the trimmed V and J ends, which lost 1 base and 8 bases, there was a span of 12 bases. CDR3 amino acids: CASSVPDHFGYTF. The CDR3 DNA is TGTGCCAGCAGCGTACCCGACCATTTCGGCTACACCTTC.

V is TRBV6-1 and J is TRBJ2-7, with D possibly being TRBD1 (6 bases). CDR1 and CDR2 (germline): MNHNS, SASEGT. The CDR3 has 14 residues. V shed 7 bases and J shed 1 base, with 14 bases lying between them. CDR3 amino acids: CASTLGAASYEQYF. CDR3 coding DNA: TGTGCCAGCACCCTGGGGGCGGCTTCCTACGAGCAGTACTTC.

This clonotype was counted at least ten times. The V call is TRBV28, the J call TRBJ2-7, with D perhaps TRBD1 (5 bases). Germline-derived CDR1 and CDR2 are MDHEN and SYDVKM. Trimming removed 3 bases at V and 0 bases at J, with 12 bases between. The CDR3 spans 15 residues. The CDR3: CASSFNQGPSYEQYF. As DNA, the CDR3 is TGTGCCAGCAGTTTTAACCAGGGTCCCTCCTACGAGCAGTACTTC.

This clonotype was recorded many times. The chain recombines TRBV3-1 with TRBJ1-2; D unresolved. CDR1 and CDR2 (germline): LGHDT, YNNKEL (reference sequence). This CDR3 spans 12 amino acids. Trimming left V 1 base short and J 8 bases short, with 8 bases between. The CDR3 sequence is CASSQGQWGYTF. DNA of the CDR3: TGTGCCAGCAGCCAAGGGCAATGGGGCTACACCTTC.

This clonotype turned up a few times. A read error is possible here, since a much larger clone lies one base away. The chain employs TRBV6-5 and TRBJ2-5; D is uncertain. Looked up from germline, CDR1 is MNHEY and CDR2 is SVGAGI. The CDR3 length is 13 residues. The CDR3 DNA is TGTGCCAGCAGTTACTCAGGGAAAGAGATCCAGTACTTC. It is translated as CASSYSGKEIQYF.

Ten or more counts support this clonotype. The V and J genes are TRBV20-1 and TRBJ2-7, with D perhaps given as TRBD1 or TRBD2 (5 bases each). V dropped 3 bases and J dropped 7 bases, with 16 bases sitting between them. This CDR3 has 13 residues. The germline V gene encodes CDR1 DFQATT and CDR2 SNEGSKA (reference sequence). CDR3 protein: CSASGGFRREQYF. The CDR3 region has the DNA TGCAGTGCTAGTGGGGGTTTCCGTCGGGAGCAGTACTTC.